The clone carrying this T cell receptor (beta chain) has just a few counts. Its target is unknown. Trimming took off 0 bases at V and 10 bases at J, with 17 bases between the two ends. This CDR3 contains 16 residues. Germline loops: CDR1 SGDLS, CDR2 YYNGEE. Described treatment: roughly 18 received Ad26.COV2.S at low or high dose, single or two shots; several received placebo; per-sample allocation not given. Sampling took place 63 days after the first vaccine or placebo injection. The data derive from a study of Ad26.COV2.S vaccination and SARS-CoV-2 variants. For the study at large: This donor came from the COV1001 trial of Ad26.COV2.S.

General study findings and limits: Placebo and vaccine recipients had non-spike TCR breadth that was similar. After vaccination, substantial breadth of spike-specific CD8+ and CD4+ responses was reported.

This table comes from immunoSEQ multiplex PCR, and its TCRdb copy is limited to in-frame clones, with some not included. This table has 400,000 or so clones, 70% to 90% appearing once. The sequencing here drew on peripheral blood, taken in a trial of Ad26.COV2.S vaccine versus placebo. The rearrangement uses TRBV9 and TRBJ1-6, with D perhaps matching TRBD1 (6 bases). The sequence was collected from a person between 18 and 65 years old who received the Ad26.COV2.S COVID-19 vaccine or a placebo. For the CDR3, the DNA is TGTGCCAGCAGCGTAGGCCGGACAGCCGGCGGCTCACCCCTCCACTTT. It encodes CASSVGRTAGGSPLHF.